The 31 T cell receptor beta chains listed next were all sequenced from one sample in a study of cytomegalovirus exposure and HLA in healthy donors. The PCR was carried out with 60 Vbeta primers and 13 Jbeta primers. Some clones are missing from TCRdb's copy, which holds only in-frame ones; the method was immunoSEQ multiplex PCR. The profile shows 100,000 to 150,000 clones, 75% to 90% of them singletons. Specimen: PBMCs. The receptors were sampled from a middle-aged man in good health and CMV-seronegative.

CDR3 protein: CASSLESGELFF. In nucleotides, the CDR3 is TGCGCCAGCAGCTTAGAGTCCGGGGAGCTGTTTTTT. The genes are TRBV5-1 and TRBJ2-2; D unresolved. This CDR3 contains 12 residues. CDR1 and CDR2 from the germline V gene are SGHRS and YFSETQ. Trimming took off 2 bases at V and 6 bases at J, with 5 bases between the two ends.

J is TRBJ2-7 and V is TRBV2; 10 bases match TRBD1. CDR3 length equals 12 residues. V dropped 8 bases and J dropped 6; count of bases not matched to a gene: 4. Per the germline V gene, CDR1 is SNHLY and CDR2 is FYNNEI. The CDR3 region has the DNA TGTGCCAGCCTGGGACAGGGGTCCGAGCAGTACTTC. This codes for CASLGQGSEQYF. The entire variable domain, with the rest obtained from reference TRBV2 and TRBJ2-7, is as follows: EPEVTQTPSHQVTQMGQEVILRCVPISNHLYFYWYRQILGQKVEFLVSFYNNEISEKSEIFDDQFSVERPDGSNFTLKIRSTKLEDSAMYFCASLGQGSEQYFGPGTRLTVT.

This chain uses TRBV5-1 with TRBJ2-3; 7 nucleotides align to TRBD1. V trimming: 4 bases; J trimming: 3 bases; junction bases outside the gene matches: 8. Germline V gives CDR1 SGHRS, CDR2 YFSETQ. The CDR3 sequence is 15 residues long. CDR3 region: CASSTTGTATDTQYF. DNA for the CDR3: TGCGCCAGCAGCACGACCGGGACAGCAACAGATACGCAGTATTTT.

This chain connects TRBV18 to TRBJ1-1; TRBD1 matches 7 bases. This CDR3 comprises 12 residues. The V gene end was trimmed by 8 bases and the J gene end by 4 bases; junction bases not matched to a gene: 4. Germline V gene lookup returns CDR1 KGHSH and CDR2 LQKENI. The CDR3 spells CASETGATEAFF. Written as DNA, the CDR3 is TGTGCCAGCGAAACAGGGGCCACTGAAGCTTTCTTT.

J is TRBJ2-3 and V is TRBV7-9; tentatively, D is TRBD2 (5 bases). Trimming stripped 2 bases from V and 4 bases from J, with 13 bases between. Germline V gene sequence: CDR1 SEHNR, CDR2 FQNEAQ (reference sequence). The CDR3 sequence is 15 residues long. The CDR3 spells CASSLILGASDTQYF. Written as DNA, the CDR3 is TGTGCCAGCAGCTTAATTCTGGGAGCATCAGATACGCAGTATTTT.

V gene TRBV4-3 combines with J gene TRBJ2-5; a possible D gene is TRBD1 (6 bases). CDR1 is LGHNA, CDR2 YSLEER, per germline. This CDR3 contains 13 residues. Trimming took off 2 bases at V and 4 bases at J, with 8 bases between the two ends. The CDR3: CASSQWGLETQYF. The CDR3 region has the DNA TGCGCCAGCAGCCAATGGGGGCTAGAGACCCAGTACTTC.

This chain uses TRBV6-5 with TRBJ1-2, with a weak D call TRBD1 (6 bases). CDR3 size: 13 residues. V was cut by 6 bases and J by 2 bases, with 10 bases left in between. Germline CDR1 and CDR2: MNHEY and SVGAGI. The CDR3 sequence: CASRIGTNYGYTF. The CDR3 DNA reads as TGTGCCAGCAGAATCGGGACAAACTATGGCTACACCTTC.

The chain links TRBV10-3 to TRBJ2-1; D perhaps matches TRBD2 (6 bases). The ends were cut back, 6 bases at V and 3 bases at J, with 15 bases in the middle. Germline loops: CDR1 ENHRY, CDR2 SYGVKD. CDR3 length equals 15 residues. CDR3 DNA sequence: TGTGCCATCAGGGACGTGGAGGGAGGCTACAATGAGCAGTTCTTC. This sequence encodes CAIRDVEGGYNEQFF.

The table lists this clone with a few counts. This sequence joins TRBV14 and TRBJ2-2, with no clear D. Trimming took 2 bases from V and 4 from J, leaving 11 bases between them. There are 15 residues in the CDR3. The germline V gene encodes CDR1 SGHDN and CDR2 FVKESK. DNA of the CDR3: TGTGCCAGCAGCCAACAGTCCATTTTCACCGGGGAGCTGTTTTTT. Translation gives CASSQQSIFTGELFF.

Note on this clone: Additional DNA sequences in this sample encode the identical CDR3. This chain connects TRBV9 to TRBJ1-5; D remains ambiguous. Trimming shortened V by 0 bases and J by 6 bases, and 7 bases separated the two germline ends. This CDR3 is built from 13 residues. Per germline, CDR1 SGDLS and CDR2 YYNGEE. For the CDR3, the DNA is TGTGCCAGCAGCGTAGTAGAGGGTCAGCCCCAGCATTTT. Amino acids: CASSVVEGQPQHF.

The chain carries TRBV7-2 and TRBJ2-3; TRBD2 matches at 10 bases. The germline V gene encodes CDR1 SGHTA and CDR2 FQGNSA. CDR3 length equals 18 residues. The V segment lost 1 base and the J segment 6 bases; nucleotides outside the gene matches: 13. CDR3 loop: CASSLVGRIAGGMDTQYF. The CDR3 coding sequence is TGTGCCAGCAGCTTAGTAGGGAGGATAGCGGGGGGTATGGATACGCAGTATTTT.

J is TRBJ2-1 and V is TRBV4-3; 7 nucleotides agree with TRBD2. V trimming: 5 bases; J trimming: 13 bases; junction bases outside the gene matches: 11. The germline V gene encodes CDR1 LGHNA and CDR2 YSLEER. This CDR3 has 13 residues. Here the CDR3 DNA reads TGCGCCAGCAGCTCCAGCGGGGAGACCTACCAGTTCTTC. Translating gives CASSSSGETYQFF.

The chain is built from TRBV5-1 and TRBJ2-1, with no clear D. This CDR3 region has 11 residues. V lost 7 bases and J 5 bases, leaving 7 bases between the germline ends. Germline assignment: CDR1 SGHRS and CDR2 YFSETQ. The CDR3 region has the DNA TGCGCCAGCCGGGTAAACAATGAGCAGTTCTTC. Its translation is CASRVNNEQFF.

This clone has only one observation. Here the CDR3 reads CASSSDLGLLANTGELFF. CDR3 sequence (DNA): TGTGCCAGCAGTTCGGACCTCGGACTTCTCGCGAACACCGGGGAGCTGTTTTTT. The chain recombines TRBV7-9 with TRBJ2-2, with D possibly being TRBD2 (5 bases). Per germline, CDR1 SEHNR and CDR2 FQNEAQ (reference sequence). This CDR3 comprises 18 residues. The germline V and J ends were trimmed by 6 bases and 0 bases, with 20 bases remaining between them.

There are a few counts of this clone. In DNA form, the CDR3 reads TGTGCCACGTCCCCCGGAGGGACAGGGGGGAACGAGCAGTACTTC. This translates into CATSPGGTGGNEQYF. This rearrangement joins TRBV19 to TRBJ2-7; 11 nucleotides match TRBD1. The CDR3 is 15 amino acids. The V gene's germline CDR1 is LNHDA and CDR2 SQIVND (reference sequence). The V segment lost 10 bases and the J segment 5 bases; nucleotides outside the gene matches: 13. Full variable domain (remainder filled in from reference TRBV19 and TRBJ2-7): DGGITQSPKYLFRKEGQNVTLSCEQNLNHDAMYWYRQDPGQGLRLIYYSQIVNDFQKGDIAEGYSVSREKKESFPLTVTSAQKNPTAFYLCATSPGGTGGNEQYFGPGTRLTVT.

The rearrangement links TRBV19 to TRBJ1-2; the D gene is possibly TRBD1 (6 bases). In germline, CDR1 is LNHDA, CDR2 SQIVND (reference sequence). The CDR3 contains 16 residues. V lost 4 bases and J lost 2, with 17 bases in between. The chain's CDR3 is CASSRTGLGTNYGYTF. The CDR3 coding sequence is TGTGCCAGTAGTAGGACTGGACTGGGGACAAACTATGGCTACACCTTC.

J is TRBJ2-3 and V is TRBV5-1; 9 bases fit TRBD2. Germline CDR1 and CDR2: SGHRS and YFSETQ. The CDR3 loop spans 14 amino acids. V dropped 2 bases and J dropped 4; count of bases not matched to a gene: 2. CDR3 nucleotide sequence: TGCGCCAGCAGCTTACCTAGCGGGGCAGATACGCAGTATTTT. Translation gives CASSLPSGADTQYF.

Concerning this clone: The junction and the germline gene differ at one end; a read error may be behind it. The gene calls are TRBV5-1 and TRBJ1-1, with D possibly being TRBD1 (6 bases). This CDR3 has 14 amino acids. Germline loops: CDR1 SGHRS, CDR2 YFSETQ. CDR3 coding DNA: TGCGCCAGCAGCGAGGGGGTATCTTTCACTGAAGCTTCCTTT. Translation gives CASSEGVSFTEASF.

V gene TRBV15 combines with J gene TRBJ1-1; possibly TRBD1 for D (6 bases). The germline V and J ends were trimmed by 5 bases and 4 bases, with 14 bases remaining between them. In germline, CDR1 is LNHNV, CDR2 YYDKDF (reference sequence). The CDR3 runs to 14 residues. In nucleotides, the CDR3 is TGTGCCACCAGCGAACGGACAGAAGGCACTGAAGCTTTCTTT. Translated: CATSERTEGTEAFF.

This chain uses TRBV7-9 with TRBJ2-3; D gene unclear. With 1 base removed from V and 1 base from J, the gap between germline ends came to 6 bases. Germline V gene data show CDR1 as SEHNR and CDR2 as FQNEAQ (reference sequence). CDR3 length equals 14 residues. CDR3 DNA: TGTGCCAGCAGCTTAGGCCGGGGCACAGATACGCAGTATTTT. It yields the protein CASSLGRGTDTQYF.

The chain is built from TRBV25-1 and TRBJ1-3; tentatively, D is TRBD1 (6 bases). V was shortened by 7 bases and J by 3 bases, with 13 bases between the two germline ends. CDR1 MGHDK and CDR2 SYGVNS come from the germline V gene. The CDR3 runs 14 residues. CDR3 amino acids: CASNPEGGGNTIYF. DNA for the CDR3: TGTGCCAGCAACCCCGAAGGGGGTGGAAACACCATATATTTT.

The chain has TRBV11-2 and TRBJ1-2; D gene unclear. The germline V gene has CDR1 SGHAT and CDR2 FQNNGV. V gave up 3 bases and J gave up 4 bases, with 12 bases separating them. CDR3 length: 14 residues. The CDR3 region is CASSFGGKSYGYTF. CDR3 DNA sequence: TGTGCCAGCAGCTTCGGAGGGAAAAGCTATGGCTACACCTTC.

The gene calls are TRBV27 and TRBJ1-4, with 8 bases matching TRBD1. J gave up 8 bases and V 6 bases, and 8 bases lay outside the gene matches. CDR3 length: 14 residues. Per the germline V gene, CDR1 is MNHEY and CDR2 is SMNVEV (reference sequence). The CDR3 loop is CASSLTGGEEKLFF. DNA of the CDR3: TGTGCCAGCAGCCTAACAGGGGGGGAGGAAAAACTGTTTTTT.

The table lists this clone with a count of one. The genes are TRBV6-5 and TRBJ2-5, with D possibly being TRBD2 (6 bases). The J call is uncertain, as TRBJ2-7 better fits the DNA end. The CDR3 contains 13 residues. Germline CDR1 is MNHEY and CDR2 is SVGAGI. CDR3 protein: CASMRFPSDEQYF. The DNA of the CDR3 is TGTGCCAGCATGAGGTTTCCTAGCGACGAGCAGTACTTC.

The chain is built from TRBV5-1 and TRBJ2-2; 8 bases agree with TRBD1. This CDR3 has 16 residues. V trimming: 4 bases; J trimming: 6 bases; junction bases outside the gene matches: 11. Germline values: CDR1 SGHRS, CDR2 YFSETQ. CDR3 bases: TGCGCCAGCAGCCTAAAACAGGGGGTCGCGGCCGGGGAGCTGTTTTTT. Its translation: CASSLKQGVAAGELFF.

This chain uses TRBV5-4 with TRBJ1-2, with 8 bases identical to TRBD1. Germline V lookup: CDR1 SGHNT, CDR2 YYREEE (reference sequence). V shed 4 bases, J shed 5 bases, and the junction held 10 bases outside the gene matches. The CDR3 runs 15 residues. CDR3 protein: CASSPSRGLAYGYTF. CDR3 DNA: TGTGCCAGCAGCCCCTCCAGGGGGCTAGCGTATGGCTACACCTTC. Full variable domain (missing parts from reference TRBV5-4 and TRBJ1-2): ETGVTQSPTHLIKTRGQQVTLRCSSQSGHNTVSWYQQALGQGPQFIFQYYREEENGRGNFPPRFSGLQFPNYSSELNVNALELDDSALYLCASSPSRGLAYGYTFGSGTRLTVV.

The chain carries TRBV28 and TRBJ2-7, with D uncertain. The germline V and J ends were trimmed by 3 bases and 2 bases, with 8 bases remaining between them. Germline lookup yields CDR1 MDHEN and CDR2 SYDVKM. The CDR3 is 13 residues long. Written as DNA, the CDR3 is TGTGCCAGCAGTTTTCCAGTAACCTACGAGCAGTACTTC. Translation: CASSFPVTYEQYF.

The rearrangement joins TRBV5-4 to TRBJ2-2, with D possibly TRBD2 on 7 matching bases. Germline CDR1 reads SGHNT; CDR2 reads YYREEE (reference sequence). The CDR3 is 16 amino acids. Trimming took off 3 bases at V and 1 base at J, with 13 bases between the two ends. The CDR3 DNA follows: TGTGCCAGCAGCTGGGGGGGGCTTGGGAACACCGGGGAGCTGTTTTTT. This gives the protein CASSWGGLGNTGELFF.

The chain carries TRBV11-3 and TRBJ2-5, with 9 positions matching TRBD2. CDR1 and CDR2 (germline): SGHNT, YENEEA. V lost 5 bases to trimming and J lost 2 bases; unmatched junction nucleotides: 6. CDR3 length: 15 residues. The CDR3 loop reads CASSTRAGGQETQYF. CDR3 DNA: TGTGCCAGCAGCACCAGAGCGGGGGGACAAGAGACCCAGTACTTC. The whole variable domain, filled in from reference TRBV11-3 and TRBJ2-5, reads EAGVVQSPRYKIIEKKQPVAFWCNPISGHNTLYWYLQNLGQGPELLIRYENEEAVDDSQLPKDRFSAERLKGVDSTLKIQPAELGDSAVYLCASSTRAGGQETQYFGPGTRLLVL.

A remark on this clone: One junction end disagrees with the germline gene, perhaps due to a read error. V usage is TRBV11-2 and J usage is TRBJ2-1; 7 bases match TRBD2. This CDR3 comprises 15 residues. Germline V gene sequence: CDR1 SGHAT, CDR2 FQNNGV. The CDR3 region has the DNA TGTGCCAGCAACTTAGCCGGGACTACCTACAATGAGCAGTTCTTC. This codes for CASNLAGTTYNEQFF.

The chain is built from TRBV5-5 and TRBJ1-4; tentative D call: TRBD1 (5 bases). The CDR3 has 15 residues. Deletions cut 0 bases from V and 8 bases from J, with 14 bases between. The germline gives CDR1 SGHKS, CDR2 YYEKEE (reference sequence). CDR3 DNA sequence: TGTGCCAGCAGCTTGGGCCCCGTTGGGGGGGAAAAACTGTTTTTT. This translates into CASSLGPVGGEKLFF.